These T cell receptor beta chains were read from a single sample in a study of CD4 and CD8 cells across lung adenocarcinoma regions. Using its own MiXCR run on the PCR reads, TCRdb lists one record per CDR3 protein. The table lists thousands of distinct CDR3 sequences, 46% of them singletons. The sample taken for sequencing was CD4+ T cells from the margin of a lung tumor. The receptor source for this set is a female donor with lung adenocarcinoma. The CD4 and CD8 labels of this study may be unreliable. Both conserved end residues are part of each CDR3. Each record gives: J gene, V gene, CDR3 protein.

TRBJ2-5 | TRBV12-3/TRBV12-4 | CASSGDWKETQYF
TRBJ1-5 | TRBV12-3/TRBV12-4 | CASSLGNNQPQHF
TRBJ2-4 | TRBV7-2 | CGSTGPGAKNTQYF
TRBJ2-2 | TRBV27 | CASSVEGSNTGELFF
TRBJ2-3 | TRBV7-2 | CASRPDRGRGQDTQYF
- | TRBV6-1 | CASRGTGETQYF
TRBJ2-2 | TRBV6-5 | CASSYLAEVSTGELFF
TRBJ2-5 | TRBV4-1 | CASSHLGNTRQETQYF
TRBJ2-3 | TRBV11-2 | CASSLDGGLRTDTQYF
TRBJ1-2 | TRBV4-2 | CASSQGDTGYTF
- | TRBV7-6 | CASSRGLGETQYF
TRBJ2-4 | TRBV6-1 | CASSLGTAKDTQYF
- | TRBV6-1 | CASSEASGPDTQYF
TRBJ2-1 | TRBV10-2 | CASNRLAGVFNEQFF
- | TRBV12-3/TRBV12-4 | CASSTHSRDYEQYF
TRBJ2-3 | TRBV6-1 | CASRKTSGSTDTQYF
TRBJ2-1 | TRBV6-1 | CASSLAGGREQFF
TRBJ2-5 | TRBV10-1 | CAGGRGGRGRETQYF
TRBJ2-1 | TRBV27 | CASNPGTENEQFF
TRBJ2-1 | TRBV7-2 | CASSPRTTQETQFF
TRBJ2-5 | TRBV7-2 | CASSDVAGGLQGETQYF
TRBJ2-1 | TRBV4-2 | CASSPMGLGGVNEQFF
TRBJ1-1 | TRBV27 | CASSFNDRGSEAFF
- | TRBV6-1 | CASAGIGGHDSDTQYF
TRBJ2-1 | TRBV6-1 | CASSEGTGRFNEQFF
TRBJ2-3 | TRBV7-2 | CASSLEGADTQYF
TRBJ2-3 | TRBV6-1 | CASRSSGGASTKNTQYF
TRBJ2-3 | TRBV7-2 | CASSLGASGRRGKETQYF
TRBJ2-5 | TRBV6-1 | CAGKVTETQYF
- | TRBV6-1 | CASSGAGGGETQYF
TRBJ2-5 | TRBV7-6 | CASSPPFGRGEGETQYF
TRBJ2-5 | TRBV27 | CASSSQGLGGGDQDTQYF
TRBJ2-1 | TRBV6-1 | CASSGSPSSYNEQFF
TRBJ1-1 | TRBV20-1 | CSARTRGTEAFF
TRBJ2-3 | TRBV6-5 | CASSYHGTSGKNIQYF
- | TRBV10-3 | CATNRGGETQYF
TRBJ2-1 | TRBV5-1 | CASSDGQGGSYNEQFF
TRBJ2-2 | TRBV28 | CASSLHRDPTGELFF
TRBJ2-2 | TRBV24-1 | CATSDSLAVSTGTQFF
TRBJ2-6 | TRBV6-2/TRBV6-3 | CASRGNGANVVYF
TRBJ1-6 | TRBV6-1 | CASSGFTGSPLHF
TRBJ2-2 | TRBV7-3 | CASSFARSGELFF
- | TRBV6-1 | CAAITGKQYF
TRBJ2-7 | TRBV11-2 | CASSPNWGKQYF
TRBJ2-1 | TRBV27 | CASSTLAGSYNEQFF
TRBJ2-1 | TRBV3-1 | CASSYLDRDDNEQFF
TRBJ1-2 | TRBV6-5 | CASRYSQGIYGYTF
TRBJ1-1 | TRBV27 | CASTLKGQNLGGGEAFF
TRBJ2-4 | TRBV6-1 | CASSDPADTAKDIQYF
TRBJ2-4 | TRBV6-1 | CASRMTGGQDIQYF
TRBJ2-1 | TRBV6-1 | CASSELGSAVGFEQFF
TRBJ1-4 | TRBV7-8 | CASQREGSYNEKLFF